A selection of T cell receptor beta chains follows, all from one sample in a study of OX40 agonist ivuxolimab in advanced cancers. Repertoires were generated with immunoSEQ multiplex PCR, while TCRdb's copy carries only in-frame clones and drops some. The top ten hold 5% of the sample, which has about 71,000 clones, about 81% seen once. Sequenced here: CD4+ or CD8+ T cells sorted from blood, sampled in a trial of the OX40 agonist ivuxolimab. The origin of the receptors is an adult with an advanced solid tumor such as melanoma, head and neck, liver or kidney cancer. Both conserved end residues are part of each CDR3. The order of the fields is V gene, D gene, clone size, J gene, CDR3 DNA, CDR3 protein. D genes are given only for firm matches. Not all rows give a size; the values are once, few, many and, for expanded clones, a class.

TRBV11-3	-	once	TRBJ1-1	TGTGCCAGCAGCTTAGCGGACAGCATGAACACTGAAGCTTTCTTT	CASSLADSMNTEAFF
TRBV5-1	TRBD1	-	TRBJ2-2	TGCGCCAGCAGCTTTGGGACAGAAGACACCGGGGAGCTGTTTTTT	CASSFGTEDTGELFF
TRBV6-5	-	-	TRBJ1-3	TGTGCCAGCAGTTACTCGGTACAAAGGGGAAACACCATATATTTT	CASSYSVQRGNTIYF
TRBV19	TRBD2	few	TRBJ2-1	TGTGCCAGTAGTCCAGCGGGAGGGAGAGGCCATGAGCAGTTCTTC	CASSPAGGRGHEQFF
TRBV2	-	-	TRBJ2-7	TGTGCCAGCAGTGAAGGGGGCGGCGGTAGAAAGCAGTACTTC	CASSEGGGGRKQYF
TRBV14	TRBD2	-	TRBJ2-1	TGTGCCAGCAGCCAAGATCTAGTAACTAGCGGGAGGTTTGGGCAGTTCTTC	CASSQDLVTSGRFGQFF
TRBV6-1	TRBD1	-	TRBJ1-2	TGTGCCAGCAAATTAGGGGGCCGGGGCTACACCTTC	CASKLGGRGYTF
TRBV18	-	-	TRBJ1-1	TGTGCCAGCTCACCGAGTACAGGGTCCACTGAAGCTTTCTTT	CASSPSTGSTEAFF
TRBV19	TRBD1	-	TRBJ1-2	TGTGCCAGTAGTCTGCGACAGGGGGTTACAGATGGCTACACCTTC	CASSLRQGVTDGYTF
TRBV6-6	-	-	TRBJ2-5	TGTGCCAGCAGTTATGTAGGGGGAGGAGAGACCCAGTACTTC	CASSYVGGGETQYF
TRBV19	-	once	TRBJ1-1	TGTGCCAGTAGTATAACCAGATTGAACACTGAAGCTTTCTTT	CASSITRLNTEAFF
TRBV5-4	TRBD2	-	TRBJ2-7	TGTGCCAGCAACGTAGGGGAGGGGCTCGAGCAGTACTTC	CASNVGEGLEQYF
TRBV27	-	-	TRBJ2-1	TGTGCCAGCAGTTTAAACGGGTACAATGAGCAGTTCTTC	CASSLNGYNEQFF
TRBV12-5	TRBD2	-	TRBJ2-1	TGTGCTCGAAATGGCCCGGGGGAGGGGAATGAGCAGTTCTTC	CARNGPGEGNEQFF